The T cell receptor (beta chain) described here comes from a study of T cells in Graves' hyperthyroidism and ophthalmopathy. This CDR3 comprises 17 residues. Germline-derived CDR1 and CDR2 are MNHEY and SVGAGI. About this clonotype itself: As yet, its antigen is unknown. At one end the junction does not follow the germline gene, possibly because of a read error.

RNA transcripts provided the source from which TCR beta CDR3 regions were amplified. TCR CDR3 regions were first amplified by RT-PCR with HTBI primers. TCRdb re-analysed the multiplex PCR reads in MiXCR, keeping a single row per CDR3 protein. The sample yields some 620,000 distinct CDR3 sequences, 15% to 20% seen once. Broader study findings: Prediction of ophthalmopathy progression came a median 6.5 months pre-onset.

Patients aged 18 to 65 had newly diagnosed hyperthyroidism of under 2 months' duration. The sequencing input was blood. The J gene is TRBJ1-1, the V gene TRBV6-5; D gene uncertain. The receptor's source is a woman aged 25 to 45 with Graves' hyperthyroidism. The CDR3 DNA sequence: TGTGCCAGCAGTTACTCAGGAGTCGGTTTTTGGGCAGCTGAAGTTTTCTTT. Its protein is CASSYSGVGFWAAEVFF.